These 25 T cell receptor beta chains came from one sample sequenced in a study of vaccination effects on CD4 cells after COVID-19 (dated 2022 in TCRdb). In the ViraFEST assay, PBMC were stimulated with viral peptide pools, and TCR sequencing was then used to find antigen-specific CD4+ T cell clonotypes based on their expansion. After roughly 11 days of culture, CD4+ T cells were isolated with the EasySep CD4+ T cell isolation kit. Healthy vaccine recipients had no prior SARS-CoV-2 infection, confirmed by negative nucleocapsid antibodies before and after vaccination. No antigens are known for them. To prepare the library, the immunoSEQ multiplex PCR assay was applied. This immuneACCESS table, as held by TCRdb, lists in-frame sequences with V and J called but not all clones. Of the missing ones, under half trace to an unresolved V gene in checked studies; the others have no known cause. Within this sample are about 65,000 clones, with approximately 76% of them counted one time only. About 3% of the sample is taken by the ten largest.

The starting material was CD4+ T cells from PBMCs cultured with HCoV-NL63 spike peptides, obtained before COVID-19 vaccination. Per the publication, the cell subset or site label means: HCoV-NL63 spike overlapping peptide pool stimulation. The receptors stem from a human donor who received a COVID-19 vaccine.

The chain links TRBV12-2 to TRBJ2-1; no check of the table's D call, TRBD2, against the DNA was made. TRBV12-2 is given as a pseudogene. The CDR3 contains 18 residues. The DNA of the CDR3 is TGTGCAAGTCGCTTAGGTTCGGCATTGGGGAGCTCCTACAATGAGCAGTTCTTC. Translation gives CASRLGSALGSSYNEQFF.

The chain recombines TRBV6-4 with TRBJ2-1; TRBD2 matches 9 bases. CDR1 is MRHNA, CDR2 SNTAGT, per germline. CDR3 length equals 13 residues. The J segment lost 9 bases and the V segment lost 6 bases, leaving 6 bases of the junction unmatched. The CDR3 sequence: CASRGTSIGEQFF. CDR3 coding DNA: TGTGCCAGCAGAGGGACTAGCATCGGTGAGCAGTTCTTC.

The rearrangement joins TRBV5-8 to TRBJ2-7; 8 bases fit TRBD1. This CDR3 has 15 residues. Germline CDR1 reads SGHTS; CDR2 reads YDEGEE. J lost 10 bases, V lost 3 bases, and 15 bases had no gene match. The CDR3 here is CASSSTGTGGVGQYV. CDR3 nucleotides: TGTGCCAGCAGCTCAACCGGGACAGGAGGGGTCGGACAGTACGTC.

The V gene is TRBV9, the J gene TRBJ2-5; D might be TRBD1 or TRBD2, each matching 5 bases. The germline CDR1 and CDR2 sequences are SGDLS and YYNGEE. The CDR3 length is 18 residues. Trimming cost V 0 bases and J 0 bases, with 18 bases left between them. CDR3 sequence reads: CASSVDVWGSGNQETQYF. CDR3 DNA: TGTGCCAGCAGCGTAGATGTGTGGGGGTCGGGGAACCAAGAGACCCAGTACTTC.

This clone was seen a handful of times. V usage is TRBV30 and J usage is TRBJ1-1; a weak D match, TRBD1 (5 bases). Germline CDR1 is GTSNPN and CDR2 is SVGIG (reference sequence). The CDR3 consists of 13 residues. Trimming stripped 2 bases from V and 3 bases from J, with 10 bases between. Here the CDR3 DNA reads TGTGCCTGGAGTCGGGGCGAGGACACTGAAGCTTTCTTT. It yields the protein CAWSRGEDTEAFF.

V is TRBV6-5 and J is TRBJ1-2; the D gene is possibly TRBD1 (6 bases). The germline V and J ends were trimmed by 4 bases and 3 bases, with 15 bases remaining between them. Germline loops: CDR1 MNHEY, CDR2 SVGAGI. The CDR3 has 15 residues. In nucleotides, the CDR3 is TGTGCCAGCAGTTCTCCCTTCAGGGGCTACTATGGCTACACCTTC. Its translation: CASSSPFRGYYGYTF.

V usage is TRBV7-9 and J usage is TRBJ2-4, with 8 bases that match TRBD1. The V and J ends lost 4 bases and 0 bases, in that order; junction bases with no gene match: 5. Per the germline V gene, CDR1 is SEHNR and CDR2 is FQNEAQ (reference sequence). CDR3 size: 16 residues. The CDR3 here is CASSSGQGLAKNIQYF. CDR3 nucleotides: TGTGCCAGCAGCTCCGGACAGGGTTTAGCCAAAAACATTCAGTACTTC.

The rearrangement links TRBV6-5 to TRBJ2-7, with TRBD1 matching over 9 bases. The CDR3 is 14 residues long. Per the germline V gene, CDR1 is MNHEY and CDR2 is SVGAGI. Germline trimming cut 6 bases from V and 2 bases from J; bases unmatched to any gene: 5. CDR3 in DNA: TGTGCCAGCAGGCGGACAGGGGCGACCTACGAGCAGTACGTC. Translated, it gives CASRRTGATYEQYV.

The chain combines TRBV6-5 with TRBJ2-5; TRBD1 aligns across 8 bases. J was trimmed by 5 bases and V by 8 bases; bases with no gene match: 7. CDR1 and CDR2 from the germline V gene are MNHEY and SVGAGI. The CDR3 totals 13 residues. CDR3 bases: TGTGCCAGCCTCCAGGGGGCGCGGGAGACCCAGTACTTC. Translating gives CASLQGARETQYF.

The rearrangement links TRBV5-1 to TRBJ2-6; 9 nucleotides align to TRBD1. The CDR3 contains 18 residues. J gave up 1 base and V 1 base, and 6 bases lay outside the gene matches. The germline CDR1 and CDR2 sequences are SGHRS and YFSETQ. The CDR3 DNA sequence: TGCGCCAGCAGCTTGTTTGGACAGGGGACATCTGGGGCCAACGTCCTGACTTTC. This gives the protein CASSLFGQGTSGANVLTF.

The chain links TRBV5-1 to TRBJ2-1; 9 bases fit TRBD1. Per germline, CDR1 SGHRS and CDR2 YFSETQ. Germline trimming cut 4 bases from V and 6 bases from J; bases unmatched to any gene: 17. This CDR3 contains 18 residues. The CDR3: CASSVRTGDAGLSNEQFF. The CDR3 nucleotides read TGCGCCAGCAGCGTGCGGACAGGGGACGCTGGGCTTAGCAATGAGCAGTTCTTC.

This clone showed up just once. The chain joins TRBV24-1 to TRBJ1-6; 9 positions agree with TRBD1. The CDR3 consists of 17 residues. Germline values: CDR1 KGHDR, CDR2 SFDVKD. J gave up 8 bases and V 2 bases, and 9 bases lay outside the gene matches. CDR3 region: CATSDSGTGYRDSPLHF. The CDR3 DNA is TGTGCCACCAGTGATTCGGGGACAGGGTATCGTGATTCACCCCTCCACTTT.

The genes are TRBV30 and TRBJ2-2, with a possible D match to TRBD2 (7 bases). The V gene lost 0 bases and the J gene lost 0 bases, with 14 bases spanning the gap. Looked up from germline, CDR1 is GTSNPN and CDR2 is SVGIG (reference sequence). The CDR3 runs to 17 residues. The CDR3 here is CAWSVFAGASNTGELFF. The CDR3 DNA reads as TGTGCCTGGAGTGTATTTGCGGGGGCCTCGAACACCGGGGAGCTGTTTTTT.

The V and J genes are TRBV29-1 and TRBJ2-1; no definite D call. The length of the CDR3 is 11 residues. Germline V gene lookup returns CDR1 SQVTM and CDR2 ANQGSEA. V shed 7 bases and J shed 8 bases, with 12 bases lying between them. The chain's CDR3 is CSALTGHEQFF. The CDR3 region has the DNA TGCAGCGCTCTAACGGGCCATGAGCAGTTCTTC.

The chain uses TRBV6-1 and TRBJ2-5; TRBD1 aligns across 7 bases. CDR1 MNHNS and CDR2 SASEGT come from the germline V gene. V lost 1 base, J lost 1 base, and 9 bases stayed unmatched. The CDR3 length is 17 residues. The CDR3 protein is CASSEVGTANSQETQYF. CDR3 nucleotide sequence: TGTGCCAGCAGTGAAGTCGGGACAGCAAACTCCCAAGAGACCCAGTACTTC.

The chain couples TRBV19 to TRBJ2-6, with TRBD1 identical over 7 bases. The CDR3 covers 17 residues. Looked up from germline, CDR1 is LNHDA and CDR2 is SQIVND (reference sequence). Unmatched junction bases numbered 12, after V lost 7 bases and J lost 3 bases. The CDR3 nucleotides are TGTGCCAGTACCGCCAGGGGGTTGAGCTATGGGGCCAACGTCCTGACTTTC. Protein sequence: CASTARGLSYGANVLTF. Full variable domain (remainder filled in from reference TRBV19 and TRBJ2-6): DGGITQSPKYLFRKEGQNVTLSCEQNLNHDAMYWYRQDPGQGLRLIYYSQIVNDFQKGDIAEGYSVSREKKESFPLTVTSAQKNPTAFYLCASTARGLSYGANVLTFGAGSRLTVL.

The V call is TRBV15, the J call TRBJ1-3; D perhaps matches TRBD1 (5 bases). CDR1 is LNHNV and CDR2 is YYDKDF in the germline V gene (reference sequence). The CDR3 spans 15 residues. V was cut by 0 bases and J by 2 bases, with 8 bases left in between. CDR3 sequence (DNA): TGTGCCACCAGCAGAGATGGGGCAGCTGGAAACACCATATATTTT. Protein: CATSRDGAAGNTIYF.

The chain couples TRBV29-1 to TRBJ2-3; the D is unclear. Trimming stripped 3 bases from V and 1 base from J, with 14 bases between. CDR3 length: 15 residues. Germline assignment: CDR1 SQVTM and CDR2 ANQGSEA. In DNA form, the CDR3 reads TGCAGCGTTGAGGAACGCAAAACTCGCACAGATACGCAGTATTTT. It is translated as CSVEERKTRTDTQYF.

The CDR3 is CASSVRGGGKSEQFF. CDR3 coding DNA: TGTGCCAGCAGCGTAAGGGGCGGGGGGAAGAGTGAGCAGTTCTTC. The chain carries TRBV9 and TRBJ2-1; 8 positions agree with TRBD2. Germline CDR1 SGDLS, CDR2 YYNGEE. V lost 1 base and J lost 9; bases outside the gene matches: 9. The CDR3 consists of 15 residues. Filled out from reference TRBV9 and TRBJ2-1, the complete variable domain reads DSGVTQTPKHLITATGQRVTLRCSPRSGDLSVYWYQQSLDQGLQFLIQYYNGEERAKGNILERFSAQQFPDLHSELNLSSLELGDSALYFCASSVRGGGKSEQFFGPGTRLTVL.

The J gene is TRBJ2-4, the V gene TRBV28; the D is unclear. Between the trimmed V and J ends, which lost 7 bases and 0 bases, there was a span of 10 bases. Germline V lookup: CDR1 MDHEN, CDR2 SYDVKM. There are 14 residues in the CDR3. DNA of the CDR3: TGTGCCAGCATTTCTCCGGCAGCCAAAAACATTCAGTACTTC. Residues: CASISPAAKNIQYF.

The chain uses TRBV24-1 and TRBJ1-5; D gene ambiguous. V lost 6 bases and J 1 base, leaving 9 bases between the germline ends. Germline V gene sequence: CDR1 KGHDR, CDR2 SFDVKD. This CDR3 is built from 14 residues. CDR3 loop: CATSLTGSNQPQHF. The CDR3, as DNA: TGTGCCACCAGTTTAACCGGGAGCAATCAGCCCCAGCATTTT.

This sequence joins TRBV2 and TRBJ2-1, with TRBD1 matching 8 bases. CDR1 and CDR2 (germline): SNHLY, FYNNEI. V shed 6 bases, J shed 9 bases, and the junction held 13 bases outside the gene matches. CDR3 length equals 15 residues. CDR3 region: CASRRTGRPDSEQFF. The CDR3 region has the DNA TGTGCCAGCAGAAGGACAGGGAGGCCTGATAGTGAGCAGTTCTTC.

The genes are TRBV24-1 and TRBJ2-1; D is uncertain. In germline, CDR1 is KGHDR, CDR2 SFDVKD. V shed 3 bases and J shed 0 bases, with 17 bases lying between them. CDR3 length: 18 amino acids. The CDR3 spells CATSDNHLRKTSYNEQFF. CDR3 nucleotide sequence: TGTGCCACCAGTGATAATCACCTGCGAAAAACCTCCTACAATGAGCAGTTCTTC.

The J gene is TRBJ1-5, the V gene TRBV6-2 or TRBV6-3; tentatively, D is TRBD1 (6 bases). CDR1 MNHEY and CDR2 SVGEGT come from the germline V gene. This CDR3 has 15 amino acids. V was pared by 6 bases and J by 1 base, with 13 bases between. CDR3 amino acids: CASSRTGSSNQPQHF. Here the CDR3 DNA reads TGTGCCAGCAGCCGAACAGGGTCCAGCAATCAGCCCCAGCATTTT.

This clone was picked up one time. The V call is TRBV7-9, the J call TRBJ2-3; weak D call: TRBD1 (6 bases). The CDR3 spans 17 residues. Trimming removed 4 bases at V and 2 bases at J, with 19 bases between. The V gene's germline CDR1 is SEHNR and CDR2 FQNEAQ (reference sequence). The CDR3 loop is CASSSLQFQGITDTQYF. The CDR3 DNA is TGTGCCAGCAGCTCCTTACAATTCCAGGGGATCACAGATACGCAGTATTTT.